These 18 T cell receptor beta chains were sequenced from one sample in a study of TIL therapy for anti-PD-1-resistant metastatic lung cancer. Sequencing used immunoSEQ v3. The data were produced by immunoSEQ multiplex PCR, yet TCRdb's version contains in-frame clones alone and is incomplete. The table includes under 100,000 clones, about 71% detected once. Stated time point: pre-treatment sample, taken before nivolumab and TIL therapy. Pleural nodules or supraclavicular lymph nodes made up most of the excised metastases sampled. The input for sequencing was tumor tissue, taken at baseline. These receptors were taken from a person aged 25-79 years with non-small cell lung cancer.

A single count supports this clone. The chain recombines TRBV7-2 with TRBJ2-3, with a possible D match to TRBD2 (7 bases). Germline V gene lookup returns CDR1 SGHTA and CDR2 FQGNSA. The CDR3 spans 15 residues. V lost 1 base to trimming and J lost 5 bases, with 13 bases between them. As DNA, the CDR3 is TGTGCCAGCAGCTTAGGAGGGGGGGATCAAGATACGCAGTATTTT. Amino acids: CASSLGGGDQDTQYF.

The J gene is TRBJ2-1, the V gene TRBV5-1, with 12 bases identical to TRBD2. Germline-derived CDR1 and CDR2 are SGHRS and YFSETQ. The CDR3 extends over 16 amino acids. The ends lost 4 bases at V and 4 bases at J; junction bases unmatched: 6. CDR3 coding DNA: TGCGCCAGCAGCCCGAGAGGACTAGCGGGATACAATGAGCAGTTCTTC. It is translated as CASSPRGLAGYNEQFF.

The chain recombines TRBV4-1 with TRBJ1-5; D is ambiguous. Germline lookup yields CDR1 MGHRA and CDR2 YSYEKL. The CDR3 extends over 14 amino acids. Between the trimmed V and J ends, which lost 3 bases and 8 bases, there was a span of 14 bases. The CDR3 DNA is TGCGCCAGCAGCCAGGAGAGCGGTACGGAGCCCCAGCATTTT. It translates to CASSQESGTEPQHF.

This chain links TRBV5-1 with TRBJ2-7; TRBD2 might be the D (6 bases). This CDR3 is built from 14 residues. Trimming cost V 5 bases and J 3 bases, with 15 bases left between them. CDR1 is SGHRS, CDR2 YFSETQ, per germline. The CDR3 loop reads CASRPGTAIYEQYF. CDR3 coding DNA: TGCGCCAGCAGACCCGGGACTGCAATCTACGAGCAGTACTTC. The full variable domain, completed using reference TRBV5-1 and TRBJ2-7, is KAGVTQTPRYLIKTRGQQVTLSCSPISGHRSVSWYQQTPGQGLQFLFEYFSETQRNKGNFPGRFSGRQFSNSRSEMNVSTLELGDSALYLCASRPGTAIYEQYFGPGTRLTVT.

The chain links TRBV6-5 to TRBJ2-3; perhaps TRBD2 as D (6 bases). The germline V gene has CDR1 MNHEY and CDR2 SVGAGI. The CDR3 is 14 amino acids. Trimming removed 11 bases from V and 2 bases from J, with 17 bases in between. The CDR3 is CASNPRGTTDTQYF. The DNA of the CDR3 is TGTGCCTCCAATCCTCGCGGGACCACAGATACGCAGTATTTT.

For the CDR3, the DNA is TGTGCCAGCAGCGTAGAGAGGGGGTACACCGGGGAGCTGTTTTTT. It codes for CASSVERGYTGELFF. This chain uses TRBV9 with TRBJ2-2, with TRBD1 as a possible D gene (6 bases). The CDR3 contains 15 residues. Germline values: CDR1 SGDLS, CDR2 YYNGEE. Between the trimmed V and J ends, which lost 0 bases and 3 bases, there was a span of 9 bases.

The rearrangement uses TRBV29-1 and TRBJ2-7; D remains ambiguous. Trimming cost V 4 bases and J 2 bases, with 9 bases left between them. The germline V gene encodes CDR1 SQVTM and CDR2 ANQGSEA. This CDR3 is 12 amino acids long. CDR3 region: CSVGTNPYEQYF. CDR3 DNA: TGCAGCGTTGGAACTAACCCCTACGAGCAGTACTTC.

The chain employs TRBV3-1 (or the pseudogene TRBV3-2) and TRBJ1-2, with a weak D call TRBD1 (6 bases). The length of the CDR3 is 13 residues. V was shortened by 4 bases and J by 8 bases, with 14 bases between the two germline ends. Germline CDR1 is LGHDT and CDR2 is YNNKEL (reference sequence). As DNA, the CDR3 is TGTGCCAGCAGCCTGACAGGCGCCCGAGGCTACACCTTC. Translation gives CASSLTGARGYTF.

In this sample, this clone turned up many times. The CDR3: CASSWDSTDTQYF. CDR3 in DNA: TGCGCCAGCAGTTGGGACAGCACAGATACGCAGTATTTT. The chain joins TRBV5-1 to TRBJ2-3; perhaps D is TRBD1 or TRBD2 (5 bases each). This CDR3 contains 13 residues. CDR1 and CDR2 (germline): SGHRS, YFSETQ. Trimming shortened V by 5 bases and J by 0 bases, and 7 bases separated the two germline ends. Drawing the rest from reference TRBV5-1 and TRBJ2-3, the complete variable domain is KAGVTQTPRYLIKTRGQQVTLSCSPISGHRSVSWYQQTPGQGLQFLFEYFSETQRNKGNFPGRFSGRQFSNSRSEMNVSTLELGDSALYLCASSWDSTDTQYFGPGTRLTVL.

The chain couples TRBV29-1 to TRBJ1-2, with D hard to call. Germline lookup yields CDR1 SQVTM and CDR2 ANQGSEA. The length of the CDR3 is 12 residues. V lost 6 bases and J 4 bases, leaving 12 bases between the germline ends. CDR3: CSVSFRIYGYTF. CDR3 DNA sequence: TGCAGCGTGAGCTTTAGGATCTATGGCTACACCTTC.

The CDR3 region has the DNA TGTGCCAGCAGGCCTCGGGGGAGCAATCAGCCCCAGCATTTT. Protein product: CASRPRGSNQPQHF. The rearrangement uses TRBV6-6 and TRBJ1-5, with D perhaps TRBD1 (5 bases). V shed 6 bases and J shed 1 base, with 10 bases lying between them. This CDR3 is built from 14 residues. The germline V gene has CDR1 MNHNY and CDR2 SVGAGI (reference sequence).

This chain links TRBV5-6 with TRBJ1-4; no reliable D call. V shed 0 bases and J shed 8 bases, with 8 bases lying between them. CDR3 length equals 13 residues. CDR1 and CDR2 (germline): SGHDT, YYEEEE. This CDR3 is CASSLAGREKLFF. The CDR3 nucleotides read TGTGCCAGCAGCTTGGCGGGGAGGGAAAAACTGTTTTTT. Full variable domain (outside the CDR3, taken from reference TRBV5-6 and TRBJ1-4): DAGVTQSPTHLIKTRGQQVTLRCSPKSGHDTVSWYQQALGQGPQFIFQYYEEEERQRGNFPDRFSGHQFPNYSSELNVNALLLGDSALYLCASSLAGREKLFFGSGTQLSVL.

The V gene is TRBV4-1, the J gene TRBJ2-1; 9 bases agree with TRBD2. V shed 0 bases and J 4 bases; nucleotides not matched to a gene: 1. The CDR3 runs 15 residues. CDR1 is MGHRA and CDR2 is YSYEKL in the germline V gene. CDR3 in DNA: TGCGCCAGCAGCCAAGATACTAGCGGGTACAATGAGCAGTTCTTC. This gives the protein CASSQDTSGYNEQFF.

The CDR3 sequence: CASRLGLAGYNEQFF. The DNA of the CDR3 is TGTGCCAGCAGGCTGGGACTAGCGGGGTACAATGAGCAGTTCTTC. The chain combines TRBV27 with TRBJ2-1; 13 bases are shared with TRBD2. The J segment lost 4 bases and the V segment lost 6 bases, leaving 3 bases of the junction unmatched. Germline lookup yields CDR1 MNHEY and CDR2 SMNVEV (reference sequence). This CDR3 region has 15 residues.

J is TRBJ2-1 and V is TRBV28, with 9 bases fitting TRBD1. Germline V CDR1 and CDR2: MDHEN, SYDVKM. This CDR3 contains 12 residues. With 4 bases clipped from V and 12 bases from J, the junction kept 4 bases outside the gene matches. The CDR3 DNA sequence: TGTGCCAGCAGTTCGACAGGGGGTTTGCAGTTCTTC. It is translated as CASSSTGGLQFF.

This clone appeared many times. The junction and the germline gene differ at one end; a read error may be behind it. The CDR3 DNA follows: TGTGCCAGCAGCTTAGCGTCCGGGTATACGCAGTATTTT. This translates into CASSLASGYTQYF. This chain joins TRBV12-3 or TRBV12-4 and TRBJ2-3; perhaps TRBD2 as D (5 bases). The CDR3 spans 13 residues.

This clone was observed a single time. V is TRBV6-5 and J is TRBJ2-3; D unclear. V dropped 6 bases and J dropped 1 base, with 14 bases sitting between them. This CDR3 has 15 residues. The germline V gene encodes CDR1 MNHEY and CDR2 SVGAGI. The CDR3 DNA reads TGTGCCAGCAGACCGCTAGTGGGCGGCACAGATACGCAGTATTTT. This codes for CASRPLVGGTDTQYF.

The genes are TRBV7-9 and TRBJ2-7; D not resolved. This CDR3 comprises 14 residues. Germline V gene lookup returns CDR1 SEHNR and CDR2 FQNEAQ (reference sequence). Trimming took 5 bases from V and 0 from J, leaving 11 bases between them. CDR3 amino acids: CASSPRTDSYEQYF. The CDR3 region has the DNA TGTGCCAGCAGCCCCCGGACCGACTCCTACGAGCAGTACTTC.